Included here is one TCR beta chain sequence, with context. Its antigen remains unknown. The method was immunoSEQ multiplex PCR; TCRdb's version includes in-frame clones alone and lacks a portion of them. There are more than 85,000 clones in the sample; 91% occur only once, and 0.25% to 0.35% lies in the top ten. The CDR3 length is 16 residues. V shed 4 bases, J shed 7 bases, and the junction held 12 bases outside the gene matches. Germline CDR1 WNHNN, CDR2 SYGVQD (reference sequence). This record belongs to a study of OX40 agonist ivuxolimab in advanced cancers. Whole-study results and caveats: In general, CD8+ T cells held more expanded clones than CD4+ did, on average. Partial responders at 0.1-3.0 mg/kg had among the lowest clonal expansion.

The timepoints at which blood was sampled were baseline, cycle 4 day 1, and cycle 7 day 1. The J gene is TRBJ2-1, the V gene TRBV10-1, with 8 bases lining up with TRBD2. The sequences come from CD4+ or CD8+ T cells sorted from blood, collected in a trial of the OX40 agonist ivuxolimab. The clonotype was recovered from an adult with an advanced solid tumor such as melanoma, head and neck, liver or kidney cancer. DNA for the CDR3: TGCGCCAGCAGTGGGCCCGAGCGGGAGATAAGAAATGAGCAGTTCTTC. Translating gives CASSGPEREIRNEQFF.